Listed here are 20 T cell receptor beta chains from one sample, sequenced in a study of blood T cells in healthy people across ages. Alongside a J-beta primer mix, a sample-barcoded 5' primer served in a second PCR lasting 7 to 11 cycles. TCRdb reanalysed the 5' RACE reads using MiXCR and keeps one entry per CDR3 protein. There are 700,000 to 950,000 distinct CDR3 sequences in the sample; roughly two fifths occur only once, and 20% to 25% lies in the top ten. The sequenced sample was blood. Receptors were obtained from a woman in her sixties in good health.

The chain recombines TRBV9 with TRBJ1-5, with D possibly being TRBD1 (6 bases). Germline V CDR1 and CDR2: SGDLS, YYNGEE. V was pared by 3 bases and J by 1 base, with 11 bases between. This CDR3 contains 15 residues. For the CDR3, the DNA is TGTGCCAGCAGCGCGGTCGGACAGAGCAATCAGCCCCAGCATTTT. Encoded protein: CASSAVGQSNQPQHF.

CDR3 region: CSAGRGLNEQYF. CDR3 DNA sequence: TGCAGTGCTGGAAGGGGTCTGAACGAGCAGTACTTC. This chain uses TRBV20-1 with TRBJ2-7; a possible D gene is TRBD1 (5 bases). The CDR3 extends over 12 amino acids. Per germline, CDR1 DFQATT and CDR2 SNEGSKA (reference sequence). The V end was cut by 5 bases, the J end by 5 bases, with 13 bases between.

In its sample, this clonotype was seen a few times. The chain joins TRBV7-2 to TRBJ1-6; no definite D call. Germline V gene lookup returns CDR1 SGHTA and CDR2 FQGNSA. The V end was cut by 3 bases, the J end by 0 bases, with 6 bases between. This CDR3 has 15 residues. CDR3 residues: CASSFGISYNSPLHF. The CDR3 DNA sequence: TGTGCCAGCAGCTTCGGGATCTCCTATAATTCACCCCTCCACTTT. Full variable domain (remainder filled in from reference TRBV7-2 and TRBJ1-6): GAGVSQSPSNKVTEKGKDVELRCDPISGHTALYWYRQSLGQGLEFLIYFQGNSAPDKSGLPSDRFSAERTGGSVSTLTIQRTQQEDSAVYLCASSFGISYNSPLHFGNGTRLTVT.

This CDR3 reads CASSLGGTGIGGGEQFF. Here the CDR3 DNA reads TGTGCCAGCAGCTTAGGGGGGACAGGCATCGGGGGCGGTGAGCAGTTCTTC. The genes are TRBV11-3 and TRBJ2-1; 8 bases are shared with TRBD1. There are 17 residues in the CDR3. Germline V gene sequence: CDR1 SGHNT, CDR2 YENEEA. Germline trimming cut 1 base from V and 9 bases from J; bases unmatched to any gene: 14.

This clonotype was seen only a few times. This rearrangement joins TRBV7-2 to TRBJ2-4; D possibly corresponds to TRBD1 (6 bases). In germline, CDR1 is SGHTA, CDR2 FQGNSA. Trimming took 0 bases from V and 8 from J, leaving 17 bases between them. The CDR3 totals 16 residues. This CDR3 is CASSLALPGEGDIQYF. CDR3 DNA sequence: TGTGCCAGCAGCTTAGCGCTCCCAGGGGAAGGAGACATTCAGTACTTC.

This clonotype has only a few counts. The CDR3 region has the DNA TGTGCCAGTAGTATAGGCGACAGGGGCTACAATGAGCAGTTCTTC. Its protein is CASSIGDRGYNEQFF. The J gene is TRBJ2-1, the V gene TRBV19, with 8 bases aligning to TRBD1. Germline V CDR1 and CDR2: LNHDA, SQIVND (reference sequence). Trimming removed 1 base from V and 3 bases from J; junction bases left unmatched: 2. The CDR3 runs 15 residues. Full variable domain (remainder filled in from reference TRBV19 and TRBJ2-1): DGGITQSPKYLFRKEGQNVTLSCEQNLNHDAMYWYRQDPGQGLRLIYYSQIVNDFQKGDIAEGYSVSREKKESFPLTVTSAQKNPTAFYLCASSIGDRGYNEQFFGPGTRLTVL.

This clonotype was picked up a small number of times. CDR3 sequence: CASSQERIAKETQYF. In DNA, the CDR3 is TGTGCCAGCAGCCAAGAGCGAATAGCCAAGGAGACCCAGTACTTC. The genes are TRBV4-2 and TRBJ2-5; D gene ambiguous. Trimming cost V 0 bases and J 5 bases, with 13 bases left between them. CDR3 size: 15 residues. In germline, CDR1 is LGHNA, CDR2 YNFKEQ.

The V and J genes are TRBV20-1 and TRBJ2-1; D is ambiguous. The V and J ends lost 5 bases and 3 bases respectively, with 8 bases between them. The CDR3 totals 12 residues. Germline CDR1 is DFQATT and CDR2 is SNEGSKA (reference sequence). CDR3 in amino acids: CSAPIDYNEQFF. CDR3 nucleotides: TGCAGTGCTCCTATCGACTACAATGAGCAGTTCTTC.

This clonotype was detected a few times. The chain carries TRBV5-1 and TRBJ2-1, with 8 bases identical to TRBD1. Trimming removed 5 bases from V and 0 bases from J; junction bases left unmatched: 1. This CDR3 has 14 residues. Germline V gene data show CDR1 as SGHRS and CDR2 as YFSETQ. This CDR3 is CASRGQGSYNEQFF. In DNA, the CDR3 is TGCGCCAGCAGAGGACAGGGCTCCTACAATGAGCAGTTCTTC.

For this clonotype: A much more abundant neighbour one base away suggests this may be a read error. This chain uses TRBV29-1 with TRBJ2-4; 7 bases agree with TRBD1. The DNA end is more similar to TRBJ2-7, so the J call may be wrong. This CDR3 is 16 amino acids long. The germline gives CDR1 SQVTM, CDR2 ANQGSEA. The DNA for the CDR3 is TGCAGCGTTGAGGGTCGTTTGGGACAGACTCCTTACGAGCAGTACTTC. Protein sequence: CSVEGRLGQTPYEQYF.

On this clonotype: Relative to the germline gene, one junction end is altered; a read error may explain this. The J gene is TRBJ2-5, the V gene TRBV7-7; 7 bases agree with TRBD1. This CDR3 spans 15 amino acids. CDR1 is SSHAT and CDR2 is FNYEAQ in the germline V gene (reference sequence). CDR3 in DNA: TGTGCTAGCAGCTTAGCTGGGACAGAACAAGAGACCCAGTACTTC. The encoded protein is CASSLAGTEQETQYF.

CDR3 in amino acids: CASSLGTRVEQYF. DNA for the CDR3: TGTGCCAGCAGCTTGGGGACCAGGGTCGAGCAGTACTTC. The genes are TRBV5-6 and TRBJ2-7; weak D call: TRBD1 (5 bases). Germline V lookup: CDR1 SGHDT, CDR2 YYEEEE. With 0 bases removed from V and 6 bases from J, the gap between germline ends came to 10 bases. This CDR3 contains 13 residues.

This clonotype was counted a few times. V usage is TRBV7-2 and J usage is TRBJ2-3, with 9 nucleotides matching TRBD2. Germline V lookup: CDR1 SGHTA, CDR2 FQGNSA. The CDR3 covers 16 residues. Germline trimming cut 5 bases from V and 3 bases from J; bases unmatched to any gene: 9. As DNA, the CDR3 is TGTGCCAGCAGCCCAGATGGACTAGCGCGGACAGATACGCAGTATTTT. Residues: CASSPDGLARTDTQYF.

This chain connects TRBV9 to TRBJ2-5; TRBD2 aligns across 7 bases. This CDR3 is built from 16 residues. V trimming: 2 bases; J trimming: 2 bases; junction bases outside the gene matches: 9. The germline CDR1 and CDR2 sequences are SGDLS and YYNGEE. The chain's CDR3 is CASSVESGTAQETQYF. DNA for the CDR3: TGTGCCAGCAGCGTGGAGAGCGGGACTGCACAAGAGACCCAGTACTTC.

This clonotype was detected only once. No conserved phenylalanine or tryptophan is present at the end of the CDR3, so a read error is the likely explanation. V is TRBV6-2 or TRBV6-3 and J is TRBJ2-5; D ambiguous. Trimming removed 5 bases from V and 6 bases from J, with 13 bases in between. The V gene's germline CDR1 is MNHEY and CDR2 SVGEGT. The CDR3 covers 13 residues. CDR3 sequence (DNA): TGTGCCAGCAGTAGGGCAACAGCACAGACCCAGTACGTC. Protein sequence: CASSRATAQTQYV.

The V and J genes are TRBV7-2 and TRBJ2-5; TRBD2 matches 8 bases. This CDR3 is 13 amino acids long. Trimming at V came to 11 bases and at J to 2 bases, leaving 7 bases not matched to a gene. Germline V lookup: CDR1 SGHTA, CDR2 FQGNSA. This CDR3 is CASGGGSQETQYF. CDR3 nucleotide sequence: TGTGCCTCCGGGGGGGGCAGTCAAGAGACCCAGTACTTC.

About this clonotype itself: A much larger clone lies one base from this, so it may be a read error. The chain is built from TRBV28 and TRBJ2-1, with a possible D match to TRBD2 (5 bases). In germline, CDR1 is MDHEN, CDR2 SYDVKM. The CDR3 consists of 13 residues. The CDR3 DNA follows: TGTGCCGGCAGCCCCGGAGGCTACAATGAGCAGTTCTTC. This encodes CAGSPGGYNEQFF.

The chain couples TRBV7-9 to TRBJ2-3; 7 bases fit TRBD1. The germline V gene has CDR1 SEHNR and CDR2 FQNEAQ (reference sequence). V was clipped by 3 bases and J by 4 bases; unmatched bases: 7. The CDR3 covers 15 residues. For the CDR3, the DNA is TGTGCCAGCAGCTTCAGGGGGTTGGCGGCAGATACGCAGTATTTT. Protein sequence: CASSFRGLAADTQYF. Variable domain in full (rest from reference TRBV7-9 and TRBJ2-3): DTGVSQNPRHKITKRGQNVTFRCDPISEHNRLYWYRQTLGQGPEFLTYFQNEAQLEKSRLLSDRFSAERPKGSFSTLEIQRTEQGDSAMYLCASSFRGLAADTQYFGPGTRLTVL.

This clonotype was counted ten times or more. The chain uses TRBV7-2 and TRBJ2-1, with a tentative D call TRBD2 (6 bases). Germline V gene data show CDR1 as SGHTA and CDR2 as FQGNSA. Trimming took off 6 bases at V and 9 bases at J, with 9 bases between the two ends. The CDR3 has 11 residues. The CDR3 region has the DNA TGTGCCAGCAGAACCGGGAGTGAGCAGTTCTTC. Its protein is CASRTGSEQFF.

This clonotype showed up many times. The J gene is TRBJ2-5, the V gene TRBV20-1; 8 bases map to TRBD2. CDR1 is DFQATT and CDR2 is SNEGSKA in the germline V gene (reference sequence). The CDR3 contains 14 residues. With 3 bases clipped from V and 4 bases from J, the junction kept 7 bases outside the gene matches. CDR3 region: CSASRTSQGETQYF. The CDR3 DNA sequence: TGCAGTGCTAGCCGGACTAGCCAAGGAGAGACCCAGTACTTC.